This T cell receptor (beta chain) was recorded in a study of T cells in localized non-small cell lung cancer. General observations from the study: Across samples, adjacent lung featured a median around 56 of the top 100 tumor clones. In the blood, greater T cell density corresponded to longer overall survival.

This table comes from immunoSEQ multiplex PCR, and its TCRdb copy is limited to in-frame clones, with some not included. The table shows approximately 1,300 clones, with about 33% occurring only once. The V segment lost 6 bases and the J segment 2 bases; nucleotides outside the gene matches: 5. There are 15 residues in the CDR3. Germline V gene data show CDR1 as MDHEN and CDR2 as SYDVKM. Note on this clone: What it recognizes is unknown.

This chain uses TRBV28 with TRBJ1-2; 11 bases agree with TRBD1. The specimen comprised normal lung tissue next to the tumor, sampled before any cancer treatment. The TCR originated in a man aged 40-75 years with stage I lung adenocarcinoma. CDR3 sequence (DNA): TGTGCCAGCAGGCGTCGGACAGGGGGCAACTATGGCTACACCTTC. Translating gives CASRRRTGGNYGYTF.